The 32 T cell receptor beta chains below were found in one sample sequenced in a study of CD8 T cells in Susac syndrome. cDNA came from roughly 0.47 to 1 ug RNA primed by random hexamers. TCRdb reanalysed the immunoSEQ multiplex PCR reads using MiXCR and keeps one entry per CDR3 protein. This table holds roughly 330,000 distinct CDR3 sequences, 92% found once. Sequences were obtained from CD4+ T cells from PBMCs. These receptor sequences come from a human donor with multiple sclerosis.

This clonotype was found once. The CDR3 region is CSVDVEGNEKLFF. CDR3 DNA: TGCAGCGTTGATGTAGAGGGAAATGAAAAACTGTTTTTT. This sequence joins TRBV29-1 and TRBJ1-4, with D uncertain. The germline V and J ends were trimmed by 3 bases and 5 bases, with 10 bases remaining between them. This CDR3 region has 13 residues. Germline CDR1 and CDR2: SQVTM and ANQGSEA.

The CDR3: CAWEKGLAGVNEQFF. CDR3 nucleotides: TGTGCCTGGGAAAAGGGACTAGCGGGAGTCAATGAGCAGTTCTTC. V gene TRBV30 combines with J gene TRBJ2-1; 14 bases are a match to TRBD2. This CDR3 spans 15 amino acids. With 5 bases clipped from V and 6 bases from J, the junction kept 6 bases outside the gene matches. CDR1 GTSNPN and CDR2 SVGIG come from the germline V gene (reference sequence). Filled out from reference TRBV30 and TRBJ2-1, the complete variable domain reads SQTIHQWPATLVQPVGSPLSLECTVEGTSNPNLYWYRQAAGRGLQLLFYSVGIGQISSEVPQNLSASRPQDRQFILSSKKLLLSDSGFYLCAWEKGLAGVNEQFFGPGTRLTVL.

This chain connects TRBV7-2 to TRBJ1-5, with 9 bases matching TRBD1. The CDR3 runs 17 residues. V dropped 4 bases and J dropped 4; count of bases not matched to a gene: 11. Germline values: CDR1 SGHTA, CDR2 FQGNSA. In DNA, the CDR3 is TGTGCCAGCAGCTCTACAGGGGGCGCCCCCGGAAATCAGCCCCAGCATTTT. Translating gives CASSSTGGAPGNQPQHF.

The CDR3 region is CSAQSRASTLHIQYF. The DNA of the CDR3 is TGCAGTGCTCAATCCCGGGCCTCAACCCTGCACATTCAGTACTTC. The chain employs TRBV20-1 and TRBJ2-4; no clear D. The CDR3 is 15 amino acids. The V end lost 5 bases, the J end lost 8 bases, and 22 bases lay between the germline ends. The germline gives CDR1 DFQATT, CDR2 SNEGSKA (reference sequence).

The table lists this clonotype with a count of one. The genes are TRBV7-2 and TRBJ2-2, with D perhaps TRBD2 (5 bases). Per germline, CDR1 SGHTA and CDR2 FQGNSA. This CDR3 is built from 14 residues. Trimming stripped 1 base from V and 6 bases from J, with 9 bases between. The CDR3 region is CASSLDPLAGELFF. The CDR3 DNA reads TGTGCCAGCAGCTTAGATCCACTAGCCGGGGAGCTGTTTTTT.

J is TRBJ1-1 and V is TRBV29-1; 11 positions agree with TRBD1. The CDR3 covers 14 residues. Germline CDR1 is SQVTM and CDR2 is ANQGSEA. Trimming removed 4 bases from V and 10 bases from J; junction bases left unmatched: 11. The CDR3 loop is CSVGTGGTGVGAFF. The CDR3 bases are TGCAGCGTTGGGACAGGGGGCACCGGTGTTGGAGCTTTCTTT.

This clonotype showed up just a few times. The chain couples TRBV3-1 to TRBJ2-5; 8 bases agree with TRBD2. J lost 2 bases, V lost 4 bases, and 6 bases had no gene match. The CDR3 is made up of 15 amino acids. CDR1 LGHDT and CDR2 YNNKEL come from the germline V gene (reference sequence). This CDR3 is CASSPLRGGQETQYF. The CDR3 DNA follows: TGTGCCAGCAGCCCCCTCCGGGGGGGACAAGAGACCCAGTACTTC.

The V call is TRBV5-1, the J call TRBJ2-2; weak D call: TRBD1 (6 bases). V was shortened by 2 bases and J by 4 bases, with 15 bases between the two germline ends. This CDR3 contains 16 residues. The germline CDR1 and CDR2 sequences are SGHRS and YFSETQ. The CDR3 DNA is TGCGCCAGCAGCTTTCAGGGGTATAAAAGCACCGGGGAGCTGTTTTTT. This translates into CASSFQGYKSTGELFF.

The chain has TRBV4-2 and TRBJ2-3; TRBD1 is a possible D gene (6 bases). This CDR3 is built from 17 residues. The V gene's germline CDR1 is LGHNA and CDR2 YNFKEQ. Trimming took 4 bases from V and 2 from J, leaving 19 bases between them. The CDR3: CASSRRTSGTYTDTQYF. DNA for the CDR3: TGTGCCAGCAGCCGCCGTACCTCCGGGACATACACAGATACGCAGTATTTT.

The V and J genes are TRBV15 and TRBJ2-5; D remains unclear. V lost 0 bases to trimming and J lost 4 bases, with 9 bases between them. This CDR3 spans 14 amino acids. Germline V gives CDR1 LNHNV, CDR2 YYDKDF (reference sequence). The CDR3 DNA sequence: TGTGCCACCAGCAGAGATGCCGCCCCAGAGACCCAGTACTTC. Residues: CATSRDAAPETQYF.

The chain combines TRBV14 with TRBJ2-3; no firm D call. The V end was cut by 4 bases, the J end by 9 bases, with 11 bases between. CDR3 length: 12 residues. Germline V gives CDR1 SGHDN, CDR2 FVKESK. CDR3 region: CASSLKEYTQYF. The CDR3 DNA follows: TGTGCCAGCAGCCTTAAGGAGTACACGCAGTATTTT.

The chain is built from TRBV3-1 and TRBJ2-5, with TRBD2 matching over 9 bases. V lost 3 bases, J lost 4 bases, and 9 bases stayed unmatched. Per germline, CDR1 LGHDT and CDR2 YNNKEL (reference sequence). The CDR3 sequence is 16 residues long. The CDR3: CASSHVGGRGRETQYF. CDR3 in DNA: TGTGCCAGCAGCCATGTAGGCGGGAGGGGTCGAGAGACCCAGTACTTC.

V gene TRBV28 combines with J gene TRBJ1-2, with 7 positions matching TRBD1. The V gene end was trimmed by 8 bases and the J gene end by 7 bases; junction bases not matched to a gene: 7. The CDR3 covers 12 residues. From germline, CDR1 is MDHEN and CDR2 SYDVKM. CDR3 DNA sequence: TGTGCCAGCTTCGACAGGGCGCTTGGCTACACCTTC. Amino acids: CASFDRALGYTF.

The chain links TRBV2 to TRBJ2-5; 7 bases align to TRBD2. CDR1 SNHLY and CDR2 FYNNEI come from the germline V gene. Trimming at V came to 7 bases and at J to 5 bases, leaving 19 bases not matched to a gene. This CDR3 is built from 17 residues. The CDR3 spells CASTRWASGAPGETQYF. The CDR3 bases are TGTGCCAGCACCCGGTGGGCTAGCGGCGCCCCAGGGGAGACCCAGTACTTC.

V is TRBV9 and J is TRBJ1-3; D unclear. Germline CDR1 reads SGDLS; CDR2 reads YYNGEE. Trimming stripped 0 bases from V and 0 bases from J, with 4 bases between. The CDR3 loop spans 14 amino acids. CDR3 nucleotide sequence: TGTGCCAGCAGCGTAGCCACCTCTGGAAACACCATATATTTT. Protein sequence: CASSVATSGNTIYF.

The CDR3 DNA is TGTGCCAGCTCCCCGGGACTAGCGGCCTACGAGCAGTACTTC. It specifies CASSPGLAAYEQYF. The chain has TRBV18 and TRBJ2-7; 11 bases are a match to TRBD2. The CDR3 totals 14 residues. CDR1 KGHSH and CDR2 LQKENI come from the germline V gene. V lost 6 bases, J lost 2 bases, and 3 bases stayed unmatched.

V gene TRBV18 combines with J gene TRBJ2-3; 7 nucleotides align to TRBD1. V lost 0 bases, J lost 3 bases, and 3 bases stayed unmatched. Germline V CDR1 and CDR2: KGHSH, LQKENI. CDR3 length equals 15 residues. The CDR3 coding sequence is TGTGCCAGCTCACCACCGGGCAGGGGGACAGATACGCAGTATTTT. It encodes CASSPPGRGTDTQYF.

Note on this clonotype: One end of the junction fails to match germline, which may point to a read error. The rearrangement uses TRBV7-9 and TRBJ2-3, with TRBD1 as a possible D gene (5 bases). The CDR3 contains 16 residues. CDR1 SEHNR and CDR2 FQNEAQ come from the germline V gene (reference sequence). The CDR3 region has the DNA TGTGCCAGCAGTTTAGGGGCCAGTGGAACCACAGATACGCAGTATTTT. This sequence encodes CASSLGASGTTDTQYF. The full variable domain, rest sourced from reference TRBV7-9 and TRBJ2-3, is DTGVSQNPRHKITKRGQNVTFRCDPISEHNRLYWYRQTLGQGPEFLTYFQNEAQLEKSRLLSDRFSAERPKGSFSTLEIQRTEQGDSAMYLCASSLGASGTTDTQYFGPGTRLTVL.

V usage is TRBV20-1 and J usage is TRBJ2-5; the D gene is possibly TRBD2 (5 bases). Between the trimmed V and J ends, which lost 0 bases and 5 bases, there was a span of 31 bases. Germline loops: CDR1 DFQATT, CDR2 SNEGSKA (reference sequence). This CDR3 is 20 amino acids long. Written as DNA, the CDR3 is TGCAGTGCTAGAGATCTAATGTCCCACGACGGCCGCCTGGGGAGCGAGACCCAGTACTTC. This sequence encodes CSARDLMSHDGRLGSETQYF.

V and J are TRBV5-1 and TRBJ1-5, with a tentative D call TRBD1 (5 bases). CDR3 size: 18 residues. Germline V lookup: CDR1 SGHRS, CDR2 YFSETQ. Trimming cost V 0 bases and J 0 bases, with 16 bases left between them. Here the CDR3 DNA reads TGCGCCAGCAGCTTGGGGGACCGAAGAGTAGATAGCAATCAGCCCCAGCATTTT. Translation: CASSLGDRRVDSNQPQHF. Complete variable domain (other parts from reference TRBV5-1 and TRBJ1-5): KAGVTQTPRYLIKTRGQQVTLSCSPISGHRSVSWYQQTPGQGLQFLFEYFSETQRNKGNFPGRFSGRQFSNSRSEMNVSTLELGDSALYLCASSLGDRRVDSNQPQHFGDGTRLSIL.

V gene TRBV29-1 combines with J gene TRBJ2-5; weak D call: TRBD2 (6 bases). The CDR3 runs 11 residues. Between the trimmed V and J ends, which lost 2 bases and 9 bases, there was a span of 10 bases. Germline V CDR1 and CDR2: SQVTM, ANQGSEA. The CDR3 protein is CSVEIGEAQYF. DNA of the CDR3: TGCAGCGTTGAAATTGGGGAGGCCCAGTACTTC.

V usage is TRBV6-5 and J usage is TRBJ1-2, with D possibly matching TRBD1 (5 bases). Trimming cost V 2 bases and J 8 bases, with 15 bases left between them. This CDR3 spans 14 amino acids. Per the germline V gene, CDR1 is MNHEY and CDR2 is SVGAGI. The CDR3 sequence is CASSYGQGVRGYTF. The CDR3 nucleotides are TGTGCCAGCAGTTACGGGCAGGGAGTTCGGGGCTACACCTTC.

This chain's CDR3 is CAWSPGLADNEQFF. As DNA, the CDR3 is TGTGCCTGGAGCCCGGGACTAGCGGACAATGAGCAGTTCTTC. The V gene is TRBV30, the J gene TRBJ2-1, with 11 bases lining up with TRBD2. This CDR3 is 14 amino acids long. J was trimmed by 5 bases and V by 3 bases; bases with no gene match: 3. In germline, CDR1 is GTSNPN, CDR2 SVGIG (reference sequence).

The rearrangement uses TRBV7-2 and TRBJ2-3; D not certain. This CDR3 region has 15 residues. From germline, CDR1 is SGHTA and CDR2 FQGNSA. The V and J ends lost 5 bases and 3 bases respectively, with 15 bases between them. CDR3 in amino acids: CASSRVLTFTDTQYF. The CDR3 nucleotides read TGTGCCAGCAGCCGCGTCCTCACCTTTACAGATACGCAGTATTTT.

The chain joins TRBV19 to TRBJ1-2; D not resolved. The V end lost 7 bases, the J end lost 6 bases, and 18 bases lay between the germline ends. Germline assignment: CDR1 LNHDA and CDR2 SQIVND (reference sequence). CDR3 length equals 14 residues. CDR3 sequence reads: CASTPTRKRHGYTF. DNA of the CDR3: TGTGCCAGTACCCCAACCCGGAAGCGGCATGGCTACACCTTC.

The genes are TRBV5-1 and TRBJ2-7; D might be TRBD1 or TRBD2, each matching 5 bases. V was clipped by 6 bases and J by 1 base, with 14 bases between them. CDR1 is SGHRS and CDR2 is YFSETQ in the germline V gene. This CDR3 has 14 amino acids. The CDR3 is CASTPGPSSYEQYF. CDR3 nucleotides: TGCGCCAGCACGCCGGGACCCTCTTCCTACGAGCAGTACTTC.

The V and J genes are TRBV20-1 and TRBJ1-3; D is undetermined. This CDR3 is built from 13 residues. Germline V gives CDR1 DFQATT, CDR2 SNEGSKA (reference sequence). Trimming removed 6 bases from V and 1 base from J, with 10 bases in between. DNA of the CDR3: TGCAGTGCCAAGGAGGGTTCTGGAAACACCATATATTTT. Residues: CSAKEGSGNTIYF.

This chain links TRBV12-3 or TRBV12-4 with TRBJ1-1; D is perhaps TRBD1 (6 bases). The CDR3 is 12 amino acids. The V and J ends lost 6 bases and 10 bases respectively, with 15 bases between them. For the CDR3, the DNA is TGTGCCAGCAGGGGGGTCGGGGGCAGAGCTTTCTTT. Amino acid sequence: CASRGVGGRAFF.

V usage is TRBV9 and J usage is TRBJ2-3; no clear D gene. Trimming shortened V by 2 bases and J by 2 bases, and 3 bases separated the two germline ends. Germline V gene sequence: CDR1 SGDLS, CDR2 YYNGEE. The CDR3 sequence is 12 residues long. CDR3 sequence reads: CASSVNTDTQYF. The CDR3 nucleotides read TGTGCCAGCAGCGTCAACACAGATACGCAGTATTTT.

This clonotype is a singleton in its sample. This chain links TRBV20-1 with TRBJ2-3; TRBD2 aligns across 9 bases. This CDR3 spans 11 amino acids. CDR1 and CDR2 from the germline V gene are DFQATT and SNEGSKA (reference sequence). J gave up 10 bases and V 6 bases, and 5 bases lay outside the gene matches. The CDR3 spells CSAGLAWAQYF. The CDR3 DNA follows: TGCAGTGCAGGACTAGCGTGGGCGCAGTATTTT.

V usage is TRBV10-3 and J usage is TRBJ2-7; TRBD2 aligns across 7 bases. CDR3 size: 15 residues. Germline trimming cut 1 base from V and 5 bases from J; bases unmatched to any gene: 8. The germline CDR1 and CDR2 sequences are ENHRY and SYGVKD. CDR3 bases: TGTGCCATCAGTGAGTTGGGCGGGAGCGTCCACGAGCAGTACTTC. Translating gives CAISELGGSVHEQYF.

The chain joins TRBV2 to TRBJ2-2; tentatively, D is TRBD1 (5 bases). CDR3 length equals 14 residues. V was pared by 10 bases and J by 4 bases, with 16 bases between. The germline V gene has CDR1 SNHLY and CDR2 FYNNEI. The CDR3 sequence: CATKKDSLTGELFF. The CDR3 nucleotides are TGTGCCACGAAGAAAGACAGCCTCACCGGGGAGCTGTTTTTT.